This T cell receptor (beta chain) comes out of a study of T-cell reconstitution after alpha-beta-depleted transplantation in children. There are 15 residues in the CDR3. V was trimmed by 2 bases and J by 5 bases, leaving 17 bases between them. Germline V gene sequence: CDR1 DFQATT, CDR2 SNEGSKA (reference sequence). For TCRbeta, the library was prepared with unique molecular identifiers. MiXCR, run by TCRdb on the PCR reads, gives a single entry per CDR3 protein. Of hundreds of thousands of distinct CDR3 sequences listed, approximately 17% are singletons. V gene TRBV20-1 combines with J gene TRBJ2-3; D gene unclear. This material consisted of PBMCs, mostly from graft donor cells, taken 360 days after TCRalphabeta/CD19-depleted stem cell transplant. The sequence was obtained from a male patient aged 2 to 9 who had a stem cell transplant for acute lymphoblastic leukemia, so the T cells may come from the graft donor. CDR3 residues: CSARKPRRVQDTQYF. The DNA of the CDR3 is TGCAGTGCTAGAAAACCTCGCCGGGTCCAAGATACGCAGTATTTT.